Below, one T cell receptor (beta chain) is given with its context. Its antigen is as yet unknown. This specimen comes from a study of cytomegalovirus exposure and HLA in healthy donors. The study, taken as a whole, reports: There was a cluster of highly shared sequence variants that was likely a sequencing artifact. A later analysis showed HLA-associated TCR beta chains outstripping equally common others in clonal expansion.

The PCR employed 60 Vbeta primers together with 13 Jbeta primers. The assay was immunoSEQ multiplex PCR, and TCRdb's table has in-frame clones only and misses some. Its table lists over 150,000 clones. The V and J ends lost 3 bases and 4 bases, in that order; junction bases with no gene match: 2. In germline, CDR1 is LGHNT, CDR2 FRNRAP. There are 13 residues in the CDR3. This receptor was identified in a boy aged 5-17 years in good health and CMV-seronegative. The chain has TRBV12-5 and TRBJ2-7, with 8 bases that match TRBD1. Sequenced input: PBMCs. CDR3: CASGLTGGYEQYF. The CDR3 DNA sequence: TGTGCTAGTGGTTTAACAGGGGGGTACGAGCAGTACTTC.